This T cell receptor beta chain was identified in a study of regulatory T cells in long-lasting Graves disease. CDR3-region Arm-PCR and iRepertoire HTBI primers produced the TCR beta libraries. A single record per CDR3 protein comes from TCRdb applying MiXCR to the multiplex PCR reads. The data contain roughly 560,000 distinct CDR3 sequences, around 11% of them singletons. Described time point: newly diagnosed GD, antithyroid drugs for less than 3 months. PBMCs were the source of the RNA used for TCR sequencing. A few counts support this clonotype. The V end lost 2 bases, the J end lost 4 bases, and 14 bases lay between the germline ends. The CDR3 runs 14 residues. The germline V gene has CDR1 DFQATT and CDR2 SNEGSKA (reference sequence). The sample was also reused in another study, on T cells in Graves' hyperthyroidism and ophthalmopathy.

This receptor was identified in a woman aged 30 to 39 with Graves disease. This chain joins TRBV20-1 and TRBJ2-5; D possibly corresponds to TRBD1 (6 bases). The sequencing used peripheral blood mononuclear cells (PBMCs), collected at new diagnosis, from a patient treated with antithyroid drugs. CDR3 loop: CSARSGTQGETQYF. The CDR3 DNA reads TGCAGTGCTAGATCCGGGACACAGGGAGAGACCCAGTACTTC.